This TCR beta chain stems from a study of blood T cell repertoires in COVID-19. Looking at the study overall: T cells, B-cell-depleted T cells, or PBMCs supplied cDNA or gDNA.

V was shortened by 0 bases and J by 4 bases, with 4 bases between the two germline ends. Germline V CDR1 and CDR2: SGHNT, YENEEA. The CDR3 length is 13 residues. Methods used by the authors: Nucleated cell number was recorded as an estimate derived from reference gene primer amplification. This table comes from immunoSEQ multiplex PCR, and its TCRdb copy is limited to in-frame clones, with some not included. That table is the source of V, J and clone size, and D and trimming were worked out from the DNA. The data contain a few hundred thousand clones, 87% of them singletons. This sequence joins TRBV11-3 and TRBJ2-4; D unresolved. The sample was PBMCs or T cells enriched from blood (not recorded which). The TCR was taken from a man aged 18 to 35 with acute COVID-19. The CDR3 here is CASSLDPKNIQYF. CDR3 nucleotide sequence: TGTGCCAGCAGCTTAGATCCGAAAAACATTCAGTACTTC.